This TCR beta chain was retrieved from a study of cytomegalovirus exposure and HLA in healthy donors. A multiplex PCR was run with 60 Vbeta primers and 13 Jbeta primers. Authors' data handling: The authors later counted 65 million to 80 million unique TCR beta chains, 9.5 million to 11 million of them shared. The table came from immunoSEQ multiplex PCR; TCRdb's copy has only in-frame clones and leaves some out. The DNA gave D and trimming, while V, J and clone size come from that table. The table has around 90,000 clones, approximately 86% seen once. General observations from the study: In a later analysis, at a false discovery rate of 0.05, fewer than 20,000 TCR beta sequences were associated with HLA alleles. Owing to their indistinguishability, certain V segments, notably TRBV6-2 and TRBV6-3, were excluded.

The CDR3 covers 14 residues. With 5 bases removed from V and 5 bases from J, the gap between germline ends came to 14 bases. Germline V gene lookup returns CDR1 SGDLS and CDR2 YYNGEE. About this clone: Its antigen is currently unknown.

The receptor was derived from a man younger than 40 in good health and CMV-seropositive. The sample consisted of PBMCs. The chain combines TRBV9 with TRBJ2-1; D is ambiguous. Here the CDR3 DNA reads TGTGCCAGCAGTTGGGCCCGTGAAGACAATGAGCAGTTCTTC. Protein sequence: CASSWAREDNEQFF.